The following is a T cell receptor beta chain sequence with its context. The same CDR3 also results from other DNA sequences found in this sample. The method was immunoSEQ multiplex PCR; TCRdb's version includes in-frame clones alone and lacks a portion of them. The table has approximately 91,000 clones, 83% seen once. Germline V CDR1 and CDR2: SGHDN, FVKESK. The V gene lost 4 bases and the J gene lost 0 bases, with 9 bases spanning the gap. The CDR3 has 14 amino acids. This entry belongs to a study of lymphopenia after photon versus proton radiotherapy. The sequencing here drew on peripheral blood, taken from a patient treated with proton-based radiotherapy. This receptor was obtained from a man aged 55 to 70 with pancreatic cancer. This chain connects TRBV14 to TRBJ1-1; D gene uncertain. The CDR3 DNA reads TGTGCCAGCAGCCGTGCAGGCATGAACACTGAAGCTTTCTTT. Protein: CASSRAGMNTEAFF.